The subject of this entry is one TCR beta chain. These data come from a study of blood T cell repertoires in COVID-19. The assay was immunoSEQ multiplex PCR, and TCRdb's table has in-frame clones only and misses some. The repertoire holds 450,000 to 500,000 clones, with approximately 86% as singletons. Germline V gene lookup returns CDR1 SGHDT and CDR2 YYEEEE. The CDR3 is 15 residues long. Trimming removed 4 bases at V and 0 bases at J, with 13 bases between. The chain employs TRBV5-6 and TRBJ1-1, with a weak D call TRBD1 (6 bases). This receptor was identified in a young woman who had recovered from COVID-19. Material for sequencing was PBMCs or T cells enriched from blood (not recorded which). The CDR3 DNA reads TGTGCCAGCAGCCTTCCGGACAGCCTGAACACTGAAGCTTTCTTT. Amino acid sequence: CASSLPDSLNTEAFF.